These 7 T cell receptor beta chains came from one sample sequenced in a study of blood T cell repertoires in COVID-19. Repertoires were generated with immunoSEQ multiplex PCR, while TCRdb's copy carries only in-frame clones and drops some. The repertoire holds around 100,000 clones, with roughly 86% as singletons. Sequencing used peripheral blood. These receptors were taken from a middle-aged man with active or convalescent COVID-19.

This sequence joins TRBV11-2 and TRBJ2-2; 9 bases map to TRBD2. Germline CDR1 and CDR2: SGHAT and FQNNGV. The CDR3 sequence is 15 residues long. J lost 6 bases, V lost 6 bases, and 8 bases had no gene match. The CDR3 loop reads CASRPIAGEAGELFF. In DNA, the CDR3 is TGTGCCAGCAGGCCTATAGCGGGGGAAGCCGGGGAGCTGTTTTTT.

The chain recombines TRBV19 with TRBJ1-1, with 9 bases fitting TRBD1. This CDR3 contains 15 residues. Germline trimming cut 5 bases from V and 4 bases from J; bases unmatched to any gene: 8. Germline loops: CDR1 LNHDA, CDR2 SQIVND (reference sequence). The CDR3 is CASSVYRGPGTEAFF. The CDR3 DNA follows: TGTGCCAGTAGTGTATACAGGGGGCCTGGCACTGAAGCTTTCTTT.

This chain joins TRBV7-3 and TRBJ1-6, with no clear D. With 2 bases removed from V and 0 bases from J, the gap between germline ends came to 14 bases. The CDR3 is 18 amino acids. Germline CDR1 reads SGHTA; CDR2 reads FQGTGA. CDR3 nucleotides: TGTGCCAGCAGCTTAGGCATTGGCGGCAGCTCCTATAATTCACCCCTCCACTTT. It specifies CASSLGIGGSSYNSPLHF.

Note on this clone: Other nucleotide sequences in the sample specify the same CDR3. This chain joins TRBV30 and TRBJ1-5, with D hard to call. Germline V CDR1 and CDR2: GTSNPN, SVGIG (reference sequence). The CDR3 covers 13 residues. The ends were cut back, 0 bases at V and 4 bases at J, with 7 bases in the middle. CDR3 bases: TGTGCCTGGAGTGTACGAGATAATCAGCCCCAGCATTTT. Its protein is CAWSVRDNQPQHF.

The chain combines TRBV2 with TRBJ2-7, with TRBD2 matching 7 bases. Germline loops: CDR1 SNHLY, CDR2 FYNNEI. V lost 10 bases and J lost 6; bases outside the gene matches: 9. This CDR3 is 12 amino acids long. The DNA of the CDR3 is TGTGCCAACGGACTAGTCGGTTCCGAGCAGTACTTC. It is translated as CANGLVGSEQYF.

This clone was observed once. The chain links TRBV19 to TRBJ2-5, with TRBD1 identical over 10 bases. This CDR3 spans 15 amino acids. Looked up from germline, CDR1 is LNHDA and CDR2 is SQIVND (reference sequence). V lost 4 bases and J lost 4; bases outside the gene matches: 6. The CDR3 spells CASSKAGTGVETQYF. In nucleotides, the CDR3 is TGTGCCAGTAGTAAAGCCGGGACAGGGGTAGAGACCCAGTACTTC. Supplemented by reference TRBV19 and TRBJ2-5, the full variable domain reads DGGITQSPKYLFRKEGQNVTLSCEQNLNHDAMYWYRQDPGQGLRLIYYSQIVNDFQKGDIAEGYSVSREKKESFPLTVTSAQKNPTAFYLCASSKAGTGVETQYFGPGTRLLVL.

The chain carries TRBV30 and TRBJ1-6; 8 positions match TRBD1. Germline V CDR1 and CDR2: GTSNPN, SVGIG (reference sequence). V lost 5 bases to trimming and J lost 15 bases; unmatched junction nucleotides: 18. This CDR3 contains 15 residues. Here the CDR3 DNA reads TGTGCCTGGGCAGGGGGCCCTGGGAACACACTTGACCTCCACTTT. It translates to CAWAGGPGNTLDLHF.